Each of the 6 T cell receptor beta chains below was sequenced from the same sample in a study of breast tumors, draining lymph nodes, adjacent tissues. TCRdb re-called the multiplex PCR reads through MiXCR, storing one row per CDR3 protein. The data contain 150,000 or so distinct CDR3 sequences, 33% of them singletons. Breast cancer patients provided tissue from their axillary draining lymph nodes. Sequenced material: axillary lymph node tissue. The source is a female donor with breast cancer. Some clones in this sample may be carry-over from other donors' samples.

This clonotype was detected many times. The CDR3 nucleotides read TGTGCCAGCAGTGGAGAGGTGAGCAATCAGCCCCAGCATTTT. Amino acids: CASSGEVSNQPQHF. The chain couples TRBV2 to TRBJ1-5; D remains unclear. The germline V gene encodes CDR1 SNHLY and CDR2 FYNNEI. The CDR3 is made up of 14 amino acids. The ends were cut back, 4 bases at V and 1 base at J, with 8 bases in the middle.

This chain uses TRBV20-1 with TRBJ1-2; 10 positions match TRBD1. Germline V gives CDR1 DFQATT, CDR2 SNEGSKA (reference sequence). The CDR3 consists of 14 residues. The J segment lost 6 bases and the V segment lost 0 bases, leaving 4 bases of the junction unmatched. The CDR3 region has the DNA TGCAGTGCTAGAGACTCCGGGACAGGGGATGGCTACACCTTC. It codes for CSARDSGTGDGYTF.

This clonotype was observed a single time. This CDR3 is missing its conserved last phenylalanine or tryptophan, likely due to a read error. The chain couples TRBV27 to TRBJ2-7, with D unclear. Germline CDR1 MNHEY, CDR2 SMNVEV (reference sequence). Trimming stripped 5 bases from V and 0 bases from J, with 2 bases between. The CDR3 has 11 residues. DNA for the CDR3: TGTGCCAGCAGTCCCTCCTACGAGCAGTACCTC. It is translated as CASSPSYEQYL.

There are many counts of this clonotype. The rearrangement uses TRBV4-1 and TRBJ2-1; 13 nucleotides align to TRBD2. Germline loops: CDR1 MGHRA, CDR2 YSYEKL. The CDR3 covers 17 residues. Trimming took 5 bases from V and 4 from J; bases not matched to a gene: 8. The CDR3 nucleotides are TGCGCCAGCAGCGAGAGAGGGGGACTAGCGGGATACAATGAGCAGTTCTTC. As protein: CASSERGGLAGYNEQFF.

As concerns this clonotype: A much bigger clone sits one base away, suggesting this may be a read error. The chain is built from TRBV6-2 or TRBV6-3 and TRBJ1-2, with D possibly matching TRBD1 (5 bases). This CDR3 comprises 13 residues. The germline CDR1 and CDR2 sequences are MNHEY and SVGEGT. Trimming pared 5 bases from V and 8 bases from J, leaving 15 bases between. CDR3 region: CASSQGEVSGYTF. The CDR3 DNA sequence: TGTGCCAGCAGTCAGGGAGAGGTCAGCGGCTACACCTTC.

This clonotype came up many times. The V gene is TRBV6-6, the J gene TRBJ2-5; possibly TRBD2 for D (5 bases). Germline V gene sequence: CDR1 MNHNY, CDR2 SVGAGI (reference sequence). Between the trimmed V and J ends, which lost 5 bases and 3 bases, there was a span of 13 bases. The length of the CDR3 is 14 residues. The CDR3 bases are TGTGCCAGCAGTACCCGGACTGGAGAAGAGACCCAGTACTTC. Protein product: CASSTRTGEETQYF.